This TCR beta chain was obtained from a study of cytotoxic CD8 clonotypes in ibrutinib-treated CLL. Overall study: Sequencing produced an average of around 250,000 productive templates and roughly 89,000 productive rearrangements per sample.

The CDR3 totals 14 residues. The germline gives CDR1 MGHDK, CDR2 SYGVNS. With V trimmed by 3 bases and J by 1 base, 0 bases remained unmatched. Here immunoSEQ multiplex PCR was the method, and the copy in TCRdb shows in-frame clones only, minus some. The sample lists 45,000 or so clones, about three fifths occurring once. This sequence originates from a human donor with chronic lymphocytic leukemia. The specimen comprised PBMCs, sampled after 24 months of ibrutinib treatment. V gene TRBV25-1 combines with J gene TRBJ1-1; 9 nucleotides match TRBD1. This chain's CDR3 is CASSEGQGNTEAFF. CDR3 in DNA: TGTGCCAGCAGTGAGGGACAGGGGAACACTGAAGCTTTCTTT.